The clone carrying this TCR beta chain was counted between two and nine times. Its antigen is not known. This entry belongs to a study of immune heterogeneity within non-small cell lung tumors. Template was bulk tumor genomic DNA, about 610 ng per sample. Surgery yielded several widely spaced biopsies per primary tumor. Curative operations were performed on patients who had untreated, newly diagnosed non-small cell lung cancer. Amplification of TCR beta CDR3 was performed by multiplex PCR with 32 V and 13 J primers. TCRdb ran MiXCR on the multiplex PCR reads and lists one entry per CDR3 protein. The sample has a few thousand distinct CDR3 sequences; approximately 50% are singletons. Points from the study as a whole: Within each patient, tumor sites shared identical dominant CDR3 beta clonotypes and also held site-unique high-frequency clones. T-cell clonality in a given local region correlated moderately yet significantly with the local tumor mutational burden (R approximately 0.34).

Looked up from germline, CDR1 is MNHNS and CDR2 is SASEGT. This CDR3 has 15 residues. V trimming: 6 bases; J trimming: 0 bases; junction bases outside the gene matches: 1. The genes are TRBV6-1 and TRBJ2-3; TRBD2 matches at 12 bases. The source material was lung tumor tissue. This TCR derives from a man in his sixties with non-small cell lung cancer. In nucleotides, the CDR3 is TGTGCCAGCAGAGGGACTAGCGGGAGCACAGATACGCAGTATTTT. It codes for CASRGTSGSTDTQYF.